The 18 T cell receptor beta chains reported below all come from one sample, sequenced in a study of T-cell reconstitution after alpha-beta-depleted transplantation in children. As it was prepared, the TCRbeta library received unique molecular identifiers. Each CDR3 protein gets one entry after TCRdb re-called the PCR reads with MiXCR. In the table there are fewer than 550,000 distinct CDR3 sequences, over 9.5% of which are singletons. The material was PBMCs, obtained before TCRalphabeta/CD19-depleted stem cell transplant. The receptors derive from a child aged 2 to 10 with inherited bone marrow failure, due to receive a stem cell transplant.

Note on this clonotype: A much bigger clone sits one base away, suggesting this may be a read error. The chain couples TRBV20-1 to TRBJ1-2; TRBD1 agrees at 9 bases. Germline values: CDR1 DFQATT, CDR2 SNEGSKA (reference sequence). The CDR3 totals 12 residues. CDR3: CSATRQGDGYPF. DNA for the CDR3: TGCAGTGCTACTCGACAGGGGGATGGCTACCCCTTC.

This clonotype appeared many times. The V call is TRBV27, the J call TRBJ2-5, with TRBD2 matching 9 bases. CDR1 and CDR2 from the germline V gene are MNHEY and SMNVEV (reference sequence). This CDR3 has 14 amino acids. The J segment lost 11 bases and the V segment lost 1 base, leaving 8 bases of the junction unmatched. The CDR3 protein is CASSLFPSGDLQYF. The CDR3 coding sequence is TGTGCCAGCAGTTTATTTCCTAGCGGGGACCTTCAGTACTTC.

The gene calls are TRBV7-2 and TRBJ2-1; 8 bases map to TRBD2. This CDR3 has 18 amino acids. In germline, CDR1 is SGHTA, CDR2 FQGNSA. With 3 bases clipped from V and 6 bases from J, the junction kept 16 bases outside the gene matches. As DNA, the CDR3 is TGTGCCAGCAGCTTGCGGCCCCTTTGGCTAGCGGGCCCCAATGAGCAGTTCTTC. The encoded protein is CASSLRPLWLAGPNEQFF.

This clonotype was counted a few times. The V gene is TRBV14, the J gene TRBJ2-7, with TRBD2 identical over 9 bases. With 1 base clipped from V and 2 bases from J, the junction kept 6 bases outside the gene matches. Germline CDR1 reads SGHDN; CDR2 reads FVKESK. The CDR3 has 16 amino acids. CDR3 bases: TGTGCCAGCAGCCAAGGACTAGCGGAGAATGCCTACGAGCAGTACTTC. Its translation: CASSQGLAENAYEQYF. The complete variable domain, with remaining parts taken from reference TRBV14 and TRBJ2-7, reads EAGVTQFPSHSVIEKGQTVTLRCDPISGHDNLYWYRRVMGKEIKFLLHFVKESKQDESGMPNNRFLAERTGGTYSTLKVQPAELEDSGVYFCASSQGLAENAYEQYFGPGTRLTVT.

About this clonotype: A much larger clone differs from this one at a single base, so this may be a read error. V and J are TRBV11-2 and TRBJ2-1, with D perhaps matching TRBD1 (6 bases). The length of the CDR3 is 14 residues. Per the germline V gene, CDR1 is SGHAT and CDR2 is FQNNGV. Written as DNA, the CDR3 is TGTGCCAGCGGACCTGGGGGCTCCTACAATGACCAGTTCTTC. Its translation: CASGPGGSYNDQFF.

For this clonotype: Possible read error: a much larger clone is one base away. The V call is TRBV3-1, the J call TRBJ2-1; 7 bases agree with TRBD1. The V gene's germline CDR1 is LGHDT and CDR2 YNNKEL (reference sequence). The CDR3 covers 14 residues. After removal of 6 bases from V and 6 bases from J, the junction contained 8 bases not matched to a gene. The CDR3 here is CASSGQVDSNEQFF. The CDR3 DNA reads TGTGCCAGCAGTGGACAGGTGGACTCCAATGAGCAGTTCTTC.

At least ten counts were recorded for this clonotype. The chain is built from TRBV4-1 and TRBJ1-1, with D unclear. V was cut by 2 bases and J by 7 bases, with 14 bases left in between. The CDR3 contains 14 residues. Germline V gives CDR1 MGHRA, CDR2 YSYEKL. CDR3 loop: CASSQWAADNEAFF. CDR3 DNA: TGCGCCAGCAGCCAATGGGCAGCCGATAATGAAGCTTTCTTT.

This clonotype showed up many times. This rearrangement joins TRBV7-9 to TRBJ1-5; no firm D call. CDR3 length equals 16 residues. The germline gives CDR1 SEHNR, CDR2 FQNEAQ (reference sequence). V was trimmed by 3 bases and J by 7 bases, leaving 19 bases between them. The CDR3 region is CASSFGHRPAEQPQHF. CDR3 nucleotide sequence: TGTGCCAGCAGCTTCGGGCATCGACCGGCCGAGCAGCCCCAGCATTTT.

Worth noting for this clonotype: This may be a read error, as it is one base from a much larger clone. The chain carries TRBV6-5 and TRBJ2-3; 10 bases agree with TRBD1. The J segment lost 6 bases and the V segment lost 4 bases, leaving 10 bases of the junction unmatched. Germline V lookup: CDR1 MNHEY, CDR2 SVGAGI. The CDR3 contains 16 residues. The DNA for the CDR3 is TGTGCCAGCAGTTCCCCCGGGACAGGGGCATGGGATACGCAGTATTTT. This encodes CASSSPGTGAWDTQYF.

The chain uses TRBV28 and TRBJ1-5; D is possibly TRBD1 (5 bases). V lost 6 bases to trimming and J lost 5 bases, with 14 bases between them. Germline CDR1 and CDR2: MDHEN and SYDVKM. The CDR3 runs 14 residues. Here the CDR3 DNA reads TGTGCCAGCAGCCAGGACACTTTGTATCAGCCCCAGCATTTT. It encodes CASSQDTLYQPQHF.

This clonotype was found many times. J is TRBJ2-7 and V is TRBV12-3 or TRBV12-4; 8 positions match TRBD2. V was pared by 5 bases and J by 4 bases, with 13 bases of the junction left unmatched. This CDR3 has 16 amino acids. This CDR3 reads CASSLPGTSRRYEQYF. In DNA, the CDR3 is TGTGCCAGCAGTCTACCAGGGACTAGTAGGAGGTACGAGCAGTACTTC.

Ten or more counts support this clonotype. The rearrangement links TRBV27 to TRBJ2-3; no firm D call. The CDR3 is made up of 12 amino acids. The germline CDR1 and CDR2 sequences are MNHEY and SMNVEV (reference sequence). V dropped 4 bases and J dropped 12 bases, with 14 bases sitting between them. The CDR3 DNA follows: TGTGCCAGCAGTTACCCTAGTGAAGGACAGTATTTT. Its translation: CASSYPSEGQYF.

The V call is TRBV4-3, the J call TRBJ1-4; D gene uncertain. The CDR3 covers 15 residues. The V and J ends lost 0 bases and 5 bases respectively, with 10 bases between them. Germline loops: CDR1 LGHNA, CDR2 YSLEER. For the CDR3, the DNA is TGCGCCAGCAGCCAAGACTGGGCGTGGAATGAAAAACTGTTTTTT. Residues: CASSQDWAWNEKLFF.

The sample holds a few counts of this clonotype. V is TRBV6-5 and J is TRBJ2-7, with 10 bases fitting TRBD1. Germline loops: CDR1 MNHEY, CDR2 SVGAGI. The CDR3 has 14 amino acids. The V gene end was trimmed by 4 bases and the J gene end by 9 bases; junction bases not matched to a gene: 9. DNA for the CDR3: TGTGCCAGCAGTTCTGGGACAGGGGTTCCCCCGCAGTACTTC. The encoded protein is CASSSGTGVPPQYF.

This clonotype occurred many times. The chain combines TRBV5-1 with TRBJ2-1, with 10 bases matching TRBD2. This CDR3 spans 19 amino acids. Germline V lookup: CDR1 SGHRS, CDR2 YFSETQ. The V gene end was trimmed by 0 bases and the J gene end by 3 bases; junction bases not matched to a gene: 12. The CDR3 here is CASSLAGVSGRAVYNEQFF. Written as DNA, the CDR3 is TGCGCCAGCAGCTTGGCCGGTGTGAGCGGGAGGGCCGTCTACAATGAGCAGTTCTTC. Based on the CDR3 plus reference TRBV5-1 and TRBJ2-1, the full variable domain is KAGVTQTPRYLIKTRGQQVTLSCSPISGHRSVSWYQQTPGQGLQFLFEYFSETQRNKGNFPGRFSGRQFSNSRSEMNVSTLELGDSALYLCASSLAGVSGRAVYNEQFFGPGTRLTVL.

This clonotype occurred many times. The rearrangement uses TRBV18 and TRBJ2-1, with 8 bases identical to TRBD2. Germline lookup yields CDR1 KGHSH and CDR2 LQKENI. The V gene end was trimmed by 4 bases and the J gene end by 5 bases; junction bases not matched to a gene: 4. This CDR3 comprises 14 residues. In nucleotides, the CDR3 is TGTGCCAGCTCACAAACAGCGGGGGACAATGAGCAGTTCTTC. Its translation is CASSQTAGDNEQFF.

This clonotype was observed at least ten times. This chain links TRBV7-9 with TRBJ2-5; D is unclear. This CDR3 is 12 amino acids long. Germline V lookup: CDR1 SEHNR, CDR2 FQNEAQ (reference sequence). The V end lost 5 bases, the J end lost 5 bases, and 9 bases lay between the germline ends. The CDR3 sequence: CASSLRWETQYF. The CDR3 coding sequence is TGTGCCAGCAGCCTTAGGTGGGAGACCCAGTACTTC.

This clonotype has ten or more counts. CDR3 sequence (DNA): TGTGCCACTGGGATTCATCGGGAGACCCAGTACTTC. Translation gives CATGIHRETQYF. The gene calls are TRBV15 and TRBJ2-5, with D hard to call. There are 12 residues in the CDR3. V shed 9 bases and J shed 5 bases, with 13 bases lying between them. Looked up from germline, CDR1 is LNHNV and CDR2 is YYDKDF (reference sequence).